This T cell receptor beta chain appears in the sequencing data of a study of beta chain features in type 1 diabetes. Study observations and caveats: Type 1 diabetes patients had fewer VDJ junction insertions and more deletions. Whether HLA type affects TCRB rearrangement stayed undetermined in the present work.

Expressed TCRB transcripts were sequenced after all isolated RNA was converted to cDNA. The data were produced by immunoSEQ multiplex PCR, yet TCRdb's version contains in-frame clones alone and is incomplete. The data show around 500,000 clones, over 9.5% seen once. The authors sorted CD4+ naive, central memory, regulatory and stem cell-like memory cells via CD45RO/CCR7/CD25/CD127/CD95/CD27. Each sorted fraction was over 95% pure. Germline V lookup: CDR1 LNHDA, CDR2 SQIVND (reference sequence). The V gene lost 4 bases and the J gene lost 10 bases, with 14 bases spanning the gap. This CDR3 region has 13 residues. This clone was seen a few times. Its antigen is undetermined.

Sample: naive CD4+ T cells from blood. The origin of this receptor is a woman younger than 35 in good health. J is TRBJ2-1 and V is TRBV19; the D is unclear. CDR3 sequence (DNA): TGTGCCAGTAGTAACAGACGAGCAATGGAGCAGTTCTTC. It codes for CASSNRRAMEQFF.